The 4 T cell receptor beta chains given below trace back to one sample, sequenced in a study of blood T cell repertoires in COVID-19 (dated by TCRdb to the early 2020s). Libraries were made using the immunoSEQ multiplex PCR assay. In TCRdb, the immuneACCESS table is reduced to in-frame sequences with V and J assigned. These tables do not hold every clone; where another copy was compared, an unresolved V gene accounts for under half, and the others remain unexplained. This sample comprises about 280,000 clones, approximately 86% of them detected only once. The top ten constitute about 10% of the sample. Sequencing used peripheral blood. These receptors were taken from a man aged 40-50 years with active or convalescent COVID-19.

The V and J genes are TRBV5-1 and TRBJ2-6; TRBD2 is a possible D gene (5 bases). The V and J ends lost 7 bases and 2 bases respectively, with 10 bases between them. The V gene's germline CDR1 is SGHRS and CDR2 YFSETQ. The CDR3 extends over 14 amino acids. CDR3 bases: TGCGCCAGCGCCCGAGGGACTGGGGCCAACGTCCTGACTTTC. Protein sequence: CASARGTGANVLTF.

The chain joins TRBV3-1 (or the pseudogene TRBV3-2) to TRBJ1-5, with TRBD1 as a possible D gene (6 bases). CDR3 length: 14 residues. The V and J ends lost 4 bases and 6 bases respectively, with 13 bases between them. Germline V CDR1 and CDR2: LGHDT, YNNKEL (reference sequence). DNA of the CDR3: TGTGCCAGCAGCCCCGGGGGGGCGACTCAGCCCCAGCATTTT. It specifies CASSPGGATQPQHF.

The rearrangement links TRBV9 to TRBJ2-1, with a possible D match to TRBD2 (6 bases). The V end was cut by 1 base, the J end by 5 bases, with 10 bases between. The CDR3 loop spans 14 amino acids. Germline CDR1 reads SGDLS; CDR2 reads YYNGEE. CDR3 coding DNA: TGTGCCAGCAGCGTAACGGGGGTAGACAATGAGCAGTTCTTC. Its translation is CASSVTGVDNEQFF.

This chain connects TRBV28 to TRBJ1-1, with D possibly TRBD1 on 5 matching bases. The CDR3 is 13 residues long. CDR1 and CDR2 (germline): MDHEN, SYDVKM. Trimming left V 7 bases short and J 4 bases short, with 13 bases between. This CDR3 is CASTWGGSTEAFF. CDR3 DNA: TGTGCCAGCACCTGGGGGGGAAGCACTGAAGCTTTCTTT. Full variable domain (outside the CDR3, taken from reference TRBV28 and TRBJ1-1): DVKVTQSSRYLVKRTGEKVFLECVQDMDHENMFWYRQDPGLGLRLIYFSYDVKMKEKGDIPEGYSVSREKKERFSLILESASTNQTSMYLCASTWGGSTEAFFGQGTRLTVV.